This T cell receptor beta chain was captured in a study of shared clonotypes between healthy human individuals. Study results and caveats: Few donors restricted represented genetic and exposure-history diversity.

Clones were sequenced by immunoSEQ multiplex PCR, and TCRdb holds only the in-frame ones, with some missing. This table has around 700,000 clones, roughly 72% appearing once. The ends lost 6 bases at V and 5 bases at J; junction bases unmatched: 6. Germline CDR1 and CDR2: SGHVS and FQNEAQ. This CDR3 has 13 residues. A note on this clone: Its antigen is unknown.

The chain recombines TRBV7-8 with TRBJ2-7; 8 bases map to TRBD2. The specimen sequenced was memory CD4+ T cells sorted from blood. The subset: CD45RA-negative fraction. This sequence was found in a woman in her twenties or thirties in good health. The DNA of the CDR3 is TGTGCCAGCAGTAAACCGACTAGCGACGAGCAGTACTTC. Translated, it gives CASSKPTSDEQYF.